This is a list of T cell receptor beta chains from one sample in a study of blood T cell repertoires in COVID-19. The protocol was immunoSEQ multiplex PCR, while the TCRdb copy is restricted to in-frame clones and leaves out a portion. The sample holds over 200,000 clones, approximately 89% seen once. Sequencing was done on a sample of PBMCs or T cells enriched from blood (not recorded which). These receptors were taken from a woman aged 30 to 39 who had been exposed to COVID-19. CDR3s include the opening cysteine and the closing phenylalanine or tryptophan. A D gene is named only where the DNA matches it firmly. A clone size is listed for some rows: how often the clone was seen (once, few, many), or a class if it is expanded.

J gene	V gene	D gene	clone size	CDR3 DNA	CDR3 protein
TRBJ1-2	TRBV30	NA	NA	TGTGCCTGGAGTCCCGGACAGTGGGTCGGGGGCTACACCTTC	CAWSPGQWVGGYTF
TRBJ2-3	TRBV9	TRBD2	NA	TGTGCCAGCAGCGTAGGTCCAGCGGGAGAGTTGATGGATACGCAGTATTTT	CASSVGPAGELMDTQYF
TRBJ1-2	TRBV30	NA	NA	TGTGCCTGGATAAGGGGCTATGGCTACACCTTC	CAWIRGYGYTF
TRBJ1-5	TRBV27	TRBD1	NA	TGTGCCAGCAGCAGGGACAGGGGGATCCAGCCCCAGCATTTT	CASSRDRGIQPQHF
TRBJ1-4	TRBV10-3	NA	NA	TGTGCCATCAGTGAGTCGGGGCCTAATGAAAAACTGTTTTTT	CAISESGPNEKLFF
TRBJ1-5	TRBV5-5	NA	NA	TGTGCCAGCAGTCCGCTACAGGGCGATCGGCGTCAGCCCCAGCATTTT	CASSPLQGDRRQPQHF
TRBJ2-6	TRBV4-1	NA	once	TGCGCCAGCAGCCAAGAGTCGGGCTCTGGGGCCAACGTCCTGACTTTC	CASSQESGSGANVLTF
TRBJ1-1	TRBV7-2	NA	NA	TGTGCCAGCAGCTTAGTTCAGAACACTGAAGCTTTCTTT	CASSLVQNTEAFF
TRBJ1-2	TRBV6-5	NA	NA	TGTGCCAGCAGTACAGGAGATTCTTCTGGCTACACCTTC	CASSTGDSSGYTF
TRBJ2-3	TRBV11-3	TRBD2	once	TGTGCCAGCAGTCGGACTAGCGGGAGGGCCGGCACAGATACGCAGTATTTT	CASSRTSGRAGTDTQYF
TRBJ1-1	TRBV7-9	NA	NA	TGTGCCAGCAGCCCTGACAAACCTGAAGCTTTCTTT	CASSPDKPEAFF
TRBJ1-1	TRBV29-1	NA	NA	TGCAGCGTTGATTCGATGGGGGGTGGGAGCACTGAAGCTTTCTTT	CSVDSMGGGSTEAFF
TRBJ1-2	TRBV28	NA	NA	TGTGCCAGCAGGGAACCCGGGACATTCGGGTCTGGCTACACCTTC	CASREPGTFGSGYTF
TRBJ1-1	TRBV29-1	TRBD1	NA	TGCAGCGCGGGACAGATCCCTTTTGAAGCTTTCTTT	CSAGQIPFEAFF
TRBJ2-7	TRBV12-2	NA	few	TGTGCAAGTCGTTTAGGCCGGACAGGGGACTCCTACGAGCAGTACTTC	CASRLGRTGDSYEQYF
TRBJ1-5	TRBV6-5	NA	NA	TGTGCCAGCGCAACAGTAAGCAATCAGCCCCAGCATTTT	CASATVSNQPQHF
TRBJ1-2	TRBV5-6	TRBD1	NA	TGTGCCAGCAGCTTGTACCTTGGGACAGGGCTTGGCTACACCTTC	CASSLYLGTGLGYTF
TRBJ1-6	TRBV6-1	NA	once	TGTGCCAGCAGTGAACCAGGGGCCGCTATTGGGGGTAATTCACCCCTCCACTTT	CASSEPGAAIGGNSPLHF
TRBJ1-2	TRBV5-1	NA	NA	TGCGCCAGCAGCTTAAGGGGCCAGGCTGACTCTAACTATGGCTACACCTTC	CASSLRGQADSNYGYTF
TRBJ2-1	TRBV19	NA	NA	TGTGCCAGTAGTATGCAGGGGAGGGGTGAGCAGTTCTTC	CASSMQGRGEQFF
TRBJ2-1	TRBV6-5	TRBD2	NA	TGTGCCAGCAGCTTGACTAGCCCTAATGAGCAGTTCTTC	CASSLTSPNEQFF
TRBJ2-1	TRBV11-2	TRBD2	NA	TGTGCCAGCAGCTTAGGTCTAGCGGGAGGGCCGGGGCAGTTCTTC	CASSLGLAGGPGQFF
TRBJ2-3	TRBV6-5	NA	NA	TGTGCCAGCAGGAAGACGAGGGCAGATACGCAGTATTTT	CASRKTRADTQYF
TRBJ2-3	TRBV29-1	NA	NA	TGCAGCGTTGAAGACCCCCCACACGGGGGCACAGATACGCAGTATTTT	CSVEDPPHGGTDTQYF
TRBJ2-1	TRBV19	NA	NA	TGTGCCAGTAGTATAGACCAATGGAGCTCCTACAATGAGCAGTTCTTC	CASSIDQWSSYNEQFF
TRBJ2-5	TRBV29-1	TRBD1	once	TGCAGCGTCGCCGGGACAGTAAAGAGGGAGGAGACCCAGTACTTC	CSVAGTVKREETQYF
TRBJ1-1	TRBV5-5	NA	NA	TGTGCCAGCAGTTACGGACAGCTTACTGAAGCTTTCTTT	CASSYGQLTEAFF
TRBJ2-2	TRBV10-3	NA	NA	TGTGCCATCAGTGAACGGAGGGACACCGGGGAGCTGTTTTTT	CAISERRDTGELFF
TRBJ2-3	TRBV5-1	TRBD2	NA	TGCGCCAGCAGCTTGGAGGCTAGCGGGACAGATACGCAGTATTTT	CASSLEASGTDTQYF
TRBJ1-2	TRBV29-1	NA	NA	TGCAGCGTTGCTTCCGGAACGGGCTATGGCTACACCTTC	CSVASGTGYGYTF
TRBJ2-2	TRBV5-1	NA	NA	TGCGCCAGCAGCCCAAACACCGGGGAGCTGTTTTTT	CASSPNTGELFF
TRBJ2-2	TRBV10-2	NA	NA	TGCGCCAGCAGGTCGGGAGAATTTCACACCGGGGAGCTGTTTTTT	CASRSGEFHTGELFF
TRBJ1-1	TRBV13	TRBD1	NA	TGTGCCAGCAGCTTTGGGACAGGGGCATGGAGCACTGAAGCTTTCTTT	CASSFGTGAWSTEAFF
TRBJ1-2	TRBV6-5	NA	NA	TGTGCCAGCAGGGGAGGGGATAACTATGGCTACACCTTC	CASRGGDNYGYTF
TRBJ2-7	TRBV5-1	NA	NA	TGCGCCAGCAGTCCCGGCTACGAGCAGTACTTC	CASSPGYEQYF
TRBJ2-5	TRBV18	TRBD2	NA	TGTGCCAGCTCACGTTCCGGGAGGGCCAATCAAGAGACCCAGTACTTC	CASSRSGRANQETQYF
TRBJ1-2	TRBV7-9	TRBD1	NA	TGTGCCGTGGGACAGGGGGCGTATGGCTACACCTTC	CAVGQGAYGYTF
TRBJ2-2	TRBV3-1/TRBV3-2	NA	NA	TGTGCCAGCAGCCTCGGACAACACGCCGGGGAGCTGTTTTTT	CASSLGQHAGELFF